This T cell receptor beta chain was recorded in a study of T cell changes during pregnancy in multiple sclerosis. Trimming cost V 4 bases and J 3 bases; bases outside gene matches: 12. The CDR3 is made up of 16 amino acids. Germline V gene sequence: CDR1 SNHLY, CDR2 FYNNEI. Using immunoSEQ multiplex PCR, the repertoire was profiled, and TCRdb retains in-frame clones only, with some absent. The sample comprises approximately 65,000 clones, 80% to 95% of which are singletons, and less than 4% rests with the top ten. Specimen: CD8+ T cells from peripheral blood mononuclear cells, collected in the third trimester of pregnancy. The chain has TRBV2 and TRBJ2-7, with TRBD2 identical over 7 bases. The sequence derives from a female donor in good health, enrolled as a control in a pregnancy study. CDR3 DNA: TGTGCCAGCAGTGTCAATCCAGCGGGAACTTACTACGAGCAGTACTTC. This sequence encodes CASSVNPAGTYYEQYF.